The clone carrying this T cell receptor (beta chain) was picked up many times. Previously described methods and listed TCR primers were used for bulk TCR libraries. Using its own MiXCR run on the PCR reads, TCRdb lists one record per CDR3 protein. This sample has around 82,000 distinct CDR3 sequences, with 19% found just once. This entry comes from a study of molecular identifiers for immune sequencing clone quantification. Overall study context: Four of five RNA aliquots from around 18,000 or 91,000 naive CD8 T cells were sequenced.

V was trimmed by 3 bases and J by 5 bases, leaving 8 bases between them. Per the germline V gene, CDR1 is LNHDA and CDR2 is SQIVND (reference sequence). There are 13 residues in the CDR3. Sequencing used naive CD8+ T cells from blood, with Jurkat cell RNA spiked in. Subset in this sample: FACS-sorted CD8+CD4-CCR7+CD45RA+ naive T cells. The chain carries TRBV19 and TRBJ1-5, with D maybe TRBD1 (5 bases). This sequence was found in a human donor in good health. Some libraries in this study had Jurkat cell RNA spiked in. The CDR3 sequence is CASSMAGHQPQHF. In DNA, the CDR3 is TGTGCCAGTAGTATGGCAGGGCATCAGCCCCAGCATTTT.